This record concerns one T cell receptor beta chain sequence. Antigen: not known. The repertoire was sequenced with immunoSEQ multiplex PCR; TCRdb's copy has only in-frame clones and lacks some. This table holds 800,000 to 1,200,000 clones, around 78% found once. This entry belongs to a study of shared clonotypes between healthy human individuals. Overall study findings and caveats: At large depth, rarefaction still showed sorted-subset sequencing to be incomplete. A reduction in generation probabilities was seen for non-shared clonotypes relative to those shared by all four donors.

CDR3 length: 14 amino acids. Germline CDR1 SGHTA, CDR2 FQGTGA. V dropped 5 bases and J dropped 1 base, with 9 bases sitting between them. This TCR derives from a young man in good health. Some clones in this sample may be carry-over from other donors' samples. Sequenced material: memory CD4+ T cells from PBMCs. The subset was: CD45RA-negative fraction. The V call is TRBV7-3, the J call TRBJ2-1, with no clear D. The CDR3 DNA reads TGTGCCAGCAGCCGCGTCTTATCCTACAATGAGCAGTTCTTC. It is translated as CASSRVLSYNEQFF.